These 20 T cell receptor beta chains were sequenced from one sample in a study of T cells in Graves' hyperthyroidism and ophthalmopathy. The source material, RNA transcripts, was used to amplify TCR beta CDR3 regions. First-round RT-PCR with HTBI primers amplified the TCR CDR3 region. One entry per CDR3 protein results from TCRdb running MiXCR on the multiplex PCR reads. Among 370,000 or so distinct CDR3 sequences, roughly 14% were seen once, and the ten largest hold around 30%. The sequenced sample consisted of blood. Every receptor here comes from a woman in her late teens or twenties with Graves' hyperthyroidism that later progressed to Graves' ophthalmopathy.

In its sample, this clonotype was seen a few times. This chain uses TRBV20-1 with TRBJ1-5, with D maybe TRBD1 (5 bases). CDR3 length: 11 amino acids. V lost 0 bases and J lost 9, with 6 bases in between. Germline V gene data show CDR1 as DFQATT and CDR2 as SNEGSKA (reference sequence). The CDR3 loop is CSARDRGPQHF. The CDR3, as DNA: TGCAGTGCTAGAGATAGGGGGCCCCAGCATTTT.

The chain couples TRBV28 to TRBJ2-3; D is uncertain. CDR3 length equals 14 residues. The germline V gene encodes CDR1 MDHEN and CDR2 SYDVKM. V dropped 6 bases and J dropped 0 bases, with 10 bases sitting between them. In DNA, the CDR3 is TGTGCCAGCAGAATCGGAACTAGCACAGATACGCAGTATTTT. It encodes CASRIGTSTDTQYF.

This clonotype was counted at least ten times. The V call is TRBV3-1, the J call TRBJ1-1; D unclear. Germline V CDR1 and CDR2: LGHDT, YNNKEL (reference sequence). V was trimmed by 3 bases and J by 12 bases, leaving 11 bases between them. The length of the CDR3 is 11 residues. This CDR3 is CASSQGIASFF. DNA of the CDR3: TGTGCCAGCAGCCAGGGCATTGCGTCTTTCTTT.

This clonotype showed up many times. The DNA for the CDR3 is TGTGCCAGCAGCTTAGAAGCAGGGATGGCCTACGAGCAGTACTTC. Translated, it gives CASSLEAGMAYEQYF. The chain uses TRBV7-9 and TRBJ2-7; D may be TRBD1 (5 bases). This CDR3 contains 15 residues. Germline assignment: CDR1 SEHNR and CDR2 FQNEAQ (reference sequence). V lost 1 base to trimming and J lost 2 bases, with 12 bases between them.

This clonotype has a count of ten or more. The chain employs TRBV27 and TRBJ1-2, with D perhaps TRBD1 (6 bases). The V end lost 3 bases, the J end lost 8 bases, and 13 bases lay between the germline ends. The CDR3 has 13 amino acids. In germline, CDR1 is MNHEY, CDR2 SMNVEV (reference sequence). CDR3 sequence (DNA): TGTGCCAGCAGTTTGTTCAAGGGGGAAGGCTACACCTTC. Translating it yields CASSLFKGEGYTF.

This clonotype came up a few times. The genes are TRBV9 and TRBJ1-4; D perhaps matches TRBD1 (5 bases). The V gene lost 0 bases and the J gene lost 10 bases, with 10 bases spanning the gap. The CDR3 is 13 amino acids. CDR1 is SGDLS, CDR2 YYNGEE, per germline. This chain's CDR3 is CASSVAGLGKLFF. The CDR3 DNA sequence: TGTGCCAGCAGCGTAGCAGGGCTGGGAAAACTGTTTTTT. The entire variable domain, with the rest obtained from reference TRBV9 and TRBJ1-4, is as follows: DSGVTQTPKHLITATGQRVTLRCSPRSGDLSVYWYQQSLDQGLQFLIQYYNGEERAKGNILERFSAQQFPDLHSELNLSSLELGDSALYFCASSVAGLGKLFFGSGTQLSVL.

V usage is TRBV9 and J usage is TRBJ2-3; D is perhaps TRBD2 (6 bases). This CDR3 region has 15 residues. Germline V gives CDR1 SGDLS, CDR2 YYNGEE. V lost 1 base, J lost 6 bases, and 15 bases lay in between. The DNA for the CDR3 is TGTGCCAGCAGCGTAAGTGGCCGGGGGTTTGATACGCAGTATTTT. Protein: CASSVSGRGFDTQYF.

This chain connects TRBV24-1 to TRBJ2-1, with 12 bases lining up with TRBD2. Germline values: CDR1 KGHDR, CDR2 SFDVKD. The CDR3 loop spans 16 amino acids. V lost 3 bases, J lost 6 bases, and 5 bases stayed unmatched. The CDR3 DNA follows: TGTGCCACCAGTGATCAGACTAGCGGGAGATCCAATGAGCAGTTCTTC. Protein product: CATSDQTSGRSNEQFF.

This clonotype was observed many times. This chain uses TRBV20-1 with TRBJ2-7; the match to TRBD2 covers 9 bases. The CDR3 is made up of 14 amino acids. V lost 2 bases, J lost 3 bases, and 5 bases stayed unmatched. The germline gives CDR1 DFQATT, CDR2 SNEGSKA (reference sequence). Written as DNA, the CDR3 is TGCAGTGCTAGAAGTAGCGGGAGTATCTACGAGCAGTACTTC. This sequence encodes CSARSSGSIYEQYF.

This clonotype was seen repeatedly, ten times or more. The V gene is TRBV28, the J gene TRBJ1-2, with a possible D match to TRBD1 (6 bases). Germline loops: CDR1 MDHEN, CDR2 SYDVKM. This CDR3 has 17 residues. Between the trimmed V and J ends, which lost 4 bases and 5 bases, there was a span of 23 bases. The CDR3 spells CASSSGQTELLGYGYTF. CDR3 sequence (DNA): TGTGCCAGCAGTTCTGGACAGACGGAACTCTTAGGGTATGGCTACACCTTC.

This clonotype was counted at least ten times. The J gene is TRBJ2-1, the V gene TRBV7-2, with D possibly TRBD1 on 6 matching bases. The CDR3 spans 16 residues. Deletions cut 1 base from V and 3 bases from J, with 13 bases between. The V gene's germline CDR1 is SGHTA and CDR2 FQGNSA. CDR3 loop: CASSLGMDSFYNEQFF. DNA of the CDR3: TGTGCCAGCAGCTTAGGGATGGACAGTTTCTACAATGAGCAGTTCTTC.

This clonotype has ten or more counts. An end of the junction does not agree with germline; a read error may underlie this. This rearrangement joins TRBV7-7 to TRBJ2-3, with 8 bases matching TRBD1. Germline V CDR1 and CDR2: SSHAT, FNYEAQ (reference sequence). This CDR3 has 15 residues. In DNA, the CDR3 is TGTGCTAGCAGCGCGAGGACAGGGTTCACAGATACGCAGTATTTT. Amino acids: CASSARTGFTDTQYF. Variable domain in full (rest from reference TRBV7-7 and TRBJ2-3): GAGVSQSPRYKVTKRGQDVTLRCDPISSHATLYWYQQALGQGPEFLTYFNYEAQPDKSGLPSDRFSAERPEGSISTLTIQRTEQRDSAMYRCASSARTGFTDTQYFGPGTRLTVL.

A few counts support this clonotype. The chain couples TRBV5-1 to TRBJ2-5; possibly TRBD2 for D (5 bases). V shed 4 bases and J shed 2 bases, with 9 bases lying between them. The length of the CDR3 is 13 residues. Germline CDR1 and CDR2: SGHRS and YFSETQ. CDR3 sequence: CASSERIQETQYF. The DNA for the CDR3 is TGCGCCAGCAGCGAGCGGATACAAGAGACCCAGTACTTC. Looking up the rest from reference TRBV5-1 and TRBJ2-5 gives the full variable domain: KAGVTQTPRYLIKTRGQQVTLSCSPISGHRSVSWYQQTPGQGLQFLFEYFSETQRNKGNFPGRFSGRQFSNSRSEMNVSTLELGDSALYLCASSERIQETQYFGPGTRLLVL.

This clonotype was observed a few times. The chain links TRBV18 to TRBJ2-7; TRBD2 is a possible D gene (6 bases). Trimming took 2 bases from V and 2 from J, leaving 16 bases between them. CDR3 length: 16 residues. CDR1 and CDR2 (germline): KGHSH, LQKENI. The CDR3 DNA sequence: TGTGCCAGCTCACCAGGGACGGGACTCCTAACCTACGAGCAGTACTTC. It encodes CASSPGTGLLTYEQYF.

This clonotype was seen repeatedly, ten times or more. The rearrangement uses TRBV28 and TRBJ2-5, with TRBD1 as a possible D gene (7 bases). The CDR3 spans 13 residues. V gave up 6 bases and J gave up 4 bases, with 12 bases separating them. Germline values: CDR1 MDHEN, CDR2 SYDVKM. Written as DNA, the CDR3 is TGTGCCAGCAGCTCAGGGGGGCCAGAGACCCAGTACTTC. It specifies CASSSGGPETQYF. Filled out from reference TRBV28 and TRBJ2-5, the complete variable domain reads DVKVTQSSRYLVKRTGEKVFLECVQDMDHENMFWYRQDPGLGLRLIYFSYDVKMKEKGDIPEGYSVSREKKERFSLILESASTNQTSMYLCASSSGGPETQYFGPGTRLLVL.

This clonotype was found a few times. V usage is TRBV5-4 and J usage is TRBJ2-1, with 8 bases matching TRBD1. CDR3 length equals 14 residues. With 3 bases clipped from V and 8 bases from J, the junction kept 7 bases outside the gene matches. The V gene's germline CDR1 is SGHNT and CDR2 YYREEE (reference sequence). The CDR3 is CASSSGGALYEQFF. The CDR3 coding sequence is TGTGCCAGCAGCTCAGGGGGCGCTCTCTATGAGCAGTTCTTC. The full variable domain, its missing parts supplied by reference TRBV5-4 and TRBJ2-1, is ETGVTQSPTHLIKTRGQQVTLRCSSQSGHNTVSWYQQALGQGPQFIFQYYREEENGRGNFPPRFSGLQFPNYSSELNVNALELDDSALYLCASSSGGALYEQFFGPGTRLTVL.

In this sample, this clonotype turned up many times. The chain links TRBV5-1 to TRBJ1-1, with 9 bases aligning to TRBD1. The CDR3 runs 15 residues. Germline CDR1 SGHRS, CDR2 YFSETQ. V dropped 4 bases and J dropped 0; count of bases not matched to a gene: 4. CDR3 protein: CASSLRQGVNTEAFF. In DNA, the CDR3 is TGCGCCAGCAGCCTTCGACAGGGGGTGAACACTGAAGCTTTCTTT. The entire variable domain, with the rest obtained from reference TRBV5-1 and TRBJ1-1, is as follows: KAGVTQTPRYLIKTRGQQVTLSCSPISGHRSVSWYQQTPGQGLQFLFEYFSETQRNKGNFPGRFSGRQFSNSRSEMNVSTLELGDSALYLCASSLRQGVNTEAFFGQGTRLTVV.

There are many counts of this clonotype. The chain is built from TRBV7-2 and TRBJ1-2; D unclear. Trimming cost V 1 base and J 5 bases, with 5 bases left between them. CDR3 length: 12 residues. CDR1 is SGHTA and CDR2 is FQGNSA in the germline V gene. This CDR3 reads CASSLGVYGYTF. The CDR3 coding sequence is TGTGCCAGCAGCTTAGGGGTTTATGGCTACACCTTC.

The sample holds many counts of this clonotype. The chain links TRBV27 to TRBJ2-5, with D tentatively TRBD1 or TRBD2 (5 bases each). Germline loops: CDR1 MNHEY, CDR2 SMNVEV (reference sequence). Deletions cut 6 bases from V and 1 base from J, with 18 bases between. The CDR3 consists of 16 residues. This CDR3 reads CASSQVPTGTQETQYF. CDR3 coding DNA: TGTGCCAGCAGCCAAGTACCGACCGGGACCCAAGAGACCCAGTACTTC.

On this clonotype itself: Sequence at one end of the junction differs from germline and may be a read error. This rearrangement joins TRBV7-9 to TRBJ2-5; either TRBD1 or TRBD2 may fit D (5 bases each). The CDR3 has 13 residues. Germline V gene lookup returns CDR1 SEHNR and CDR2 FQNEAQ (reference sequence). The DNA for the CDR3 is TGTGCCAGCAGCTTAGGGCTGGGGGTCCCCCAGTGCTTC. Amino acid sequence: CASSLGLGVPQCF.